The 4 T cell receptor beta chains given below trace back to one sample, sequenced in a study of cytomegalovirus exposure and HLA in healthy donors. The PCR was carried out with 60 Vbeta primers and 13 Jbeta primers. Some clones are missing from TCRdb's copy, which holds only in-frame ones; the method was immunoSEQ multiplex PCR. This table has 150,000 to 170,000 clones, over 75% appearing once. The material sequenced was PBMCs. Receptors were obtained from a woman aged 40 to 50 in good health and CMV-seropositive.

The gene calls are TRBV27 and TRBJ2-3, with D possibly matching TRBD1 (5 bases). CDR1 and CDR2 from the germline V gene are MNHEY and SMNVEV (reference sequence). The V end was cut by 4 bases, the J end by 13 bases, with 21 bases between. The CDR3 extends over 14 amino acids. The CDR3 nucleotides read TGTGCCAGCAGTTACGGGCAGGGCGCTACGACGAAGTATTTT. Translation: CASSYGQGATTKYF.

The V call is TRBV11-2, the J call TRBJ1-1; D call uncertain. This CDR3 is built from 14 residues. The ends were cut back, 2 bases at V and 4 bases at J, with 11 bases in the middle. Germline CDR1 SGHAT, CDR2 FQNNGV. The CDR3 loop is CASSLKSPGTEAFF. In nucleotides, the CDR3 is TGTGCCAGCAGCTTAAAGTCCCCCGGCACTGAAGCTTTCTTT.

This clone has only one observation. This chain connects TRBV14 to TRBJ2-3; tentative D call: TRBD2 (7 bases). Germline V gives CDR1 SGHDN, CDR2 FVKESK. CDR3 length: 15 residues. V was clipped by 4 bases and J by 0 bases, with 11 bases between them. The CDR3 DNA reads TGTGCCAGCAGCCGGGGGGGCTTGAGCACAGATACGCAGTATTTT. Translating gives CASSRGGLSTDTQYF.

The chain uses TRBV7-6 and TRBJ1-3, with a weak D call TRBD1 (6 bases). This CDR3 is built from 17 residues. The germline CDR1 and CDR2 sequences are SGHVS and FNYEAQ. Trimming shortened V by 1 base and J by 0 bases, and 13 bases separated the two germline ends. The CDR3 nucleotides are TGTGCCAGCAGCTTAGTGGGCAGGGGATCCTCTGGAAACACCATATATTTT. Translating it yields CASSLVGRGSSGNTIYF.